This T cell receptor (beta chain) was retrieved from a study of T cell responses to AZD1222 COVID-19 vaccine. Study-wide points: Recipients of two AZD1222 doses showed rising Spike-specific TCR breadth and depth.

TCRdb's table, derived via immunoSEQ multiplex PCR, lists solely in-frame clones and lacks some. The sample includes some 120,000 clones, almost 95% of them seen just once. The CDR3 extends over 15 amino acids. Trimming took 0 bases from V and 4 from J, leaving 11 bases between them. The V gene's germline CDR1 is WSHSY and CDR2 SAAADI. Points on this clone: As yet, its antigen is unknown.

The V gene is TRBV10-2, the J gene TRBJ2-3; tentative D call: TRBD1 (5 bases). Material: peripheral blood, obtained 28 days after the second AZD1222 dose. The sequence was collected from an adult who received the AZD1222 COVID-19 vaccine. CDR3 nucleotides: TGCGCCAGCAGTGAGTCGGCAGGGATTGCAGATACGCAGTATTTT. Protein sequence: CASSESAGIADTQYF.